A selection of T cell receptor beta chains follows, all from one sample in a study of blood T cells in healthy people across ages. TCRdb re-called the 5' RACE reads through MiXCR, storing one row per CDR3 protein. Of roughly 830,000 distinct CDR3 sequences listed, 55% to 65% were seen once; the top ten hold 28%. Sequencing used blood. The receptors stem from a young man in good health. Each CDR3 is given with its conserved first and last residue. A D gene is named only where the DNA matches it firmly. Where a row states a size, it is once, few, many or the class of an expanded clone; other rows omit it.

>TRBJ1-1|TRBV6-6|-|TRBD1
CASTYRADRDTEAFF
TGTGCCAGCACCTACAGGGCCGACAGGGACACTGAAGCTTTCTTT
>TRBJ2-7|TRBV5-4|-|-
CASSPAIARYEQYF
TGTGCCAGCAGCCCCGCGATAGCGCGCTACGAGCAGTACTTC
>TRBJ2-7|TRBV2|-|-
CASMGPTYEQYF
TGTGCCAGCATGGGACCAACCTACGAGCAGTACTTC
>TRBJ2-3|TRBV11-2|once|TRBD1
CASSSRLDRGNTDTQYF
TGTGCCAGCAGCTCCCGACTAGACAGGGGCAACACAGATACGCAGTATTTT
>TRBJ1-6|TRBV6-5|-|-
CASSDGRANSPLHF
TGTGCCAGCTCCGATGGCCGGGCTAATTCACCCCTCCACTTT
>TRBJ2-7|TRBV6-4|-|-
CASSQIKGQFYEQYF
TGTGCCAGCAGCCAGATCAAGGGACAATTCTACGAGCAGTACTTC
>TRBJ1-4|TRBV5-1|-|-
CASSLAGEGEKLFF
TGCGCCAGCAGCTTGGCAGGGGAGGGTGAAAAACTGTTTTTT
>TRBJ2-7|TRBV12-3/TRBV12-4|-|TRBD1
CASSLLGQGREQYF
TGTGCCAGCAGTTTACTAGGACAGGGGAGAGAGCAGTACTTC
>TRBJ2-5|TRBV20-1|-|TRBD2
CSAKRAGGFQETQYF
TGCAGTGCCAAACGGGCGGGGGGATTTCAAGAGACCCAGTACTTC
>TRBJ1-1|TRBV10-3|-|TRBD1
CAISETGGLNTEAFF
TGTGCCATCAGTGAGACAGGGGGCTTGAACACTGAAGCTTTCTTT
>TRBJ2-1|TRBV3-1|few|-
CASSQDPGPDISEQFF
TGTGCCAGCAGCCAAGATCCGGGTCCAGATATTAGTGAGCAGTTCTTC
>TRBJ2-7|TRBV12-3/TRBV12-4|-|-
CASRPNGDDEQYF
TGTGCCAGCAGGCCGAACGGGGACGACGAGCAGTACTTC
>TRBJ2-7|TRBV27|-|-
CASTPSPTMSSYNEQYF
TGTGCCAGCACCCCGTCCCCTACTATGAGCTCCTACAATGAGCAGTACTTC
>TRBJ2-3|TRBV9|-|TRBD2
CASSVLAADTQYF
TGTGCCAGCAGCGTACTAGCGGCAGATACGCAGTATTTT